The entry below describes one T cell receptor beta chain. Its antigen is unknown. Blood CD4+ CD25-high CD127-low regulatory T cells supplied the genomic DNA template. Trimming stripped 4 bases from V and 4 bases from J, with 14 bases between. CDR1 and CDR2 (germline): MNHNY, SVGAGI (reference sequence). The length of the CDR3 is 14 residues. This sample is drawn from a study of regulatory and conventional T cells in RAG deficiency. Sequenced by immunoSEQ multiplex PCR; TCRdb stores in-frame clones only, minus some. The table has around 29,000 clones, around nine tenths seen once. Study-level findings and limits: In Omenn syndrome, Treg and Tconv repertoires overlapped >80%. Shannon entropy fell and Simpson indices rose in RAG-deficient patients. These Omenn syndrome Treg sorts may hold peripherally activated cells instead.

The same sample was also studied in work on regulatory T cells. This second study notes: The PCR used 52 TRBV and 13 TRBJ primers.

The gene calls are TRBV6-6 and TRBJ2-7, with D perhaps matching TRBD1 or TRBD2 (5 bases each). The sequenced sample consisted of Tregs sorted from blood. The clonotype was recovered from a human donor in good health. Here the CDR3 reads CASSFGGSKYEQYF. The CDR3 region has the DNA TGTGCCAGCAGTTTTGGGGGTAGTAAATACGAGCAGTACTTC.